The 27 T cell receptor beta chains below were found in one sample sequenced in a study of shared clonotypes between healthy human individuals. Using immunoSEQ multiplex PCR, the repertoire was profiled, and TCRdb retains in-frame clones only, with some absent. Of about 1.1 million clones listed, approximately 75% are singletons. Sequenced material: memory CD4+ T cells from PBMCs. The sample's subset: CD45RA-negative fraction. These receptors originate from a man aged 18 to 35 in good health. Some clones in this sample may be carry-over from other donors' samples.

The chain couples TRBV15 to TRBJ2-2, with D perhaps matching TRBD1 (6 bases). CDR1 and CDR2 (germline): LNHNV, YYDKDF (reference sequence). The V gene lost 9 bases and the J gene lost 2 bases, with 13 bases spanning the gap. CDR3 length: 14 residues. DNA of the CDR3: TGTGCCACTACGGACAGATCAAACACCGGGGAGCTGTTTTTT. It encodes CATTDRSNTGELFF.

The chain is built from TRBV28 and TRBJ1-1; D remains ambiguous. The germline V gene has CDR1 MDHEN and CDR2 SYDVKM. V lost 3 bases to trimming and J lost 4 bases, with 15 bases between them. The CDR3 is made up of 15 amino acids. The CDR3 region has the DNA TGTGCCAGCAGTTTCGGGTTCCGGAGGAGCACTGAAGCTTTCTTT. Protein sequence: CASSFGFRRSTEAFF.

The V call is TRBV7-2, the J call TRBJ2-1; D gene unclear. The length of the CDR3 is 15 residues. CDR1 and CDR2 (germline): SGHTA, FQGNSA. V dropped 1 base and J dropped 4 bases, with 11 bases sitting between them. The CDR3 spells CASSLEFIGYNEQFF. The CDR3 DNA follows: TGTGCCAGCAGCTTAGAATTCATTGGGTACAATGAGCAGTTCTTC.

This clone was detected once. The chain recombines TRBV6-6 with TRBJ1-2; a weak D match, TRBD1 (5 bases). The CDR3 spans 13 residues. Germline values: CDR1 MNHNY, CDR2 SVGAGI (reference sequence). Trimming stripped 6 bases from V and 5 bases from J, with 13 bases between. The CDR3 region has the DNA TGTGCCAGCAGCCGGGGGGAAGGGTATGGCTACACCTTC. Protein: CASSRGEGYGYTF.

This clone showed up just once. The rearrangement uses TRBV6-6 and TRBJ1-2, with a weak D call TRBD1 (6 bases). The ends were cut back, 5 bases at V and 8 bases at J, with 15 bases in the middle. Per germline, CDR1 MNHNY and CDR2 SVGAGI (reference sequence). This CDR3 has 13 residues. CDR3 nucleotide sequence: TGTGCCAGCAGTGACGGGGGGCCGAGCGGCTACACCTTC. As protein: CASSDGGPSGYTF.

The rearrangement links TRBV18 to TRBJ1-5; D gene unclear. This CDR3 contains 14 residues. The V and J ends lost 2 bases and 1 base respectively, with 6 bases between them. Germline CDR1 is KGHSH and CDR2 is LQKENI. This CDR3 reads CASSPMDSNQPQHF. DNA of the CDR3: TGTGCCAGCTCACCAATGGACAGCAATCAGCCCCAGCATTTT. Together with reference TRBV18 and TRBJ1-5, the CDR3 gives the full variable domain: NAGVMQNPRHLVRRRGQEARLRCSPMKGHSHVYWYRQLPEEGLKFMVYLQKENIIDESGMPKERFSAEFPKEGPSILRIQQVVRGDSAAYFCASSPMDSNQPQHFGDGTRLSIL.

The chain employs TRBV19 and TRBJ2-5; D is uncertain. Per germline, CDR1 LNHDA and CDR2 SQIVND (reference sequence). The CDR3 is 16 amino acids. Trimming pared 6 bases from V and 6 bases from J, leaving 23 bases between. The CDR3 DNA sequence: TGTGCCAGTAGCCACACACGGTGGGCCGAGCGTAAGACCCAGTACTTC. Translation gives CASSHTRWAERKTQYF. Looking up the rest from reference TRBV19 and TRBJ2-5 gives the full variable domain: DGGITQSPKYLFRKEGQNVTLSCEQNLNHDAMYWYRQDPGQGLRLIYYSQIVNDFQKGDIAEGYSVSREKKESFPLTVTSAQKNPTAFYLCASSHTRWAERKTQYFGPGTRLLVL.

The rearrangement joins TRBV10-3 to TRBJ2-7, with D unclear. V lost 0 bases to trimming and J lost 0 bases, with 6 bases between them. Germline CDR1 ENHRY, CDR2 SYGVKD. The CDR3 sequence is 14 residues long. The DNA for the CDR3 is TGTGCCATCAGTGAGTCGCCAGCCTCCTACGAGCAGTACTTC. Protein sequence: CAISESPASYEQYF.

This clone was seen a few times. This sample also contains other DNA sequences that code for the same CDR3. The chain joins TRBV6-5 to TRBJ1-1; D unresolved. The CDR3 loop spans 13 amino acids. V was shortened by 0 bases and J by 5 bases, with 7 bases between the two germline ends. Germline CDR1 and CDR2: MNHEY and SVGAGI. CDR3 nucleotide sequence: TGTGCCAGCAGTTACTCCCGAGATACTGAAGCTTTCTTT. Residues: CASSYSRDTEAFF.

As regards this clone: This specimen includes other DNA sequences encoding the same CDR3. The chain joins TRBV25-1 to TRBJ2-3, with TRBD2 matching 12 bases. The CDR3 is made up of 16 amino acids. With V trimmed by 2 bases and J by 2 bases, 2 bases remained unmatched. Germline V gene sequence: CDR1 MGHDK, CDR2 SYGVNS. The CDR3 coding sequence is TGTGCCAGCAGTGAAGGGACTAGCGGGTACACAGATACGCAGTATTTT. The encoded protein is CASSEGTSGYTDTQYF.

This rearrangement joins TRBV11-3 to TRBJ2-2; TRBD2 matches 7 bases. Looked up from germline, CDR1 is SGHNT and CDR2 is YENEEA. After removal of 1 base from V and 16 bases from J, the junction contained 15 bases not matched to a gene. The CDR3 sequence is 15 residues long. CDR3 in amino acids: CASSLASTSTSVPFF. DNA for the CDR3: TGTGCCAGCAGCTTAGCCTCTACGAGTACTAGCGTGCCGTTTTTT.

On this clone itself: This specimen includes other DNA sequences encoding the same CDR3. CDR3 sequence reads: CASSEGPGSGNTIYF. The DNA for the CDR3 is TGTGCCAGCAGTGAAGGTCCAGGGAGCGGAAACACCATATATTTT. The V gene is TRBV6-1, the J gene TRBJ1-3; tentative D call: TRBD1 (5 bases). CDR1 and CDR2 (germline): MNHNS, SASEGT. V lost 1 base and J 4 bases, leaving 11 bases between the germline ends. The CDR3 is 15 residues long.

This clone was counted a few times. The CDR3 DNA reads TGTGCCTGGACCGTTGGATTCTCTGGAAACACCATATATTTT. Amino acid sequence: CAWTVGFSGNTIYF. V usage is TRBV30 and J usage is TRBJ1-3; D is undetermined. This CDR3 has 14 residues. The germline V gene encodes CDR1 GTSNPN and CDR2 SVGIG (reference sequence). Trimming removed 4 bases at V and 0 bases at J, with 10 bases between.

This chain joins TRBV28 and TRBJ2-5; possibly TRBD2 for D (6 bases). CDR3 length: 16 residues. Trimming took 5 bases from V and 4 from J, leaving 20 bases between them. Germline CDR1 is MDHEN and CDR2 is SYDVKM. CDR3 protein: CASSELLANQRETQYF. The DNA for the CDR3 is TGTGCCAGCAGTGAACTCCTAGCGAACCAACGAGAGACCCAGTACTTC. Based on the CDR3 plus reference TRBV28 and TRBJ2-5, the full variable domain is DVKVTQSSRYLVKRTGEKVFLECVQDMDHENMFWYRQDPGLGLRLIYFSYDVKMKEKGDIPEGYSVSREKKERFSLILESASTNQTSMYLCASSELLANQRETQYFGPGTRLLVL.

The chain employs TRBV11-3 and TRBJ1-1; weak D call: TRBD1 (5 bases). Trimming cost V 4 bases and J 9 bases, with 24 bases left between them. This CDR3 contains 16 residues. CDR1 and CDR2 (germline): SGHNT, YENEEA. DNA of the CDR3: TGTGCCAGCAGCTCGCGGGGCGGCGACACTGTGGCCAAAGCTTTCTTT. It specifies CASSSRGGDTVAKAFF.

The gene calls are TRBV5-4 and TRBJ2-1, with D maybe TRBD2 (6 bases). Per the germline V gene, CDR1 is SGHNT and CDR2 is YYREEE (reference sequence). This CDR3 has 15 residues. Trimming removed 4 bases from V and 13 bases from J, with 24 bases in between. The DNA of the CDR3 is TGTGCCAGCAGCGATCCTATTAGCGGATCTACCACTCAGTTCTTC. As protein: CASSDPISGSTTQFF.

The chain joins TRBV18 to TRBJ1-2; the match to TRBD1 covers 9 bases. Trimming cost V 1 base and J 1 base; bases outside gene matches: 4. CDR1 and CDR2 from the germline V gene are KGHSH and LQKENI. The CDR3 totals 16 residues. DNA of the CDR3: TGTGCCAGCTCACCACGGGACAGGGCCCTTAACTATGGCTACACCTTC. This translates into CASSPRDRALNYGYTF.

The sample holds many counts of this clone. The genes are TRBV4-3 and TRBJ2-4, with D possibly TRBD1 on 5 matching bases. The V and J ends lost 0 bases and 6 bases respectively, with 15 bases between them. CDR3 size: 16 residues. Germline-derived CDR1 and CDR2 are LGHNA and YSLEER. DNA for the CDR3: TGCGCCAGCAGCCAAGAAGGGTCAGGGTCCAGAAACATTCAGTACTTC. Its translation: CASSQEGSGSRNIQYF.

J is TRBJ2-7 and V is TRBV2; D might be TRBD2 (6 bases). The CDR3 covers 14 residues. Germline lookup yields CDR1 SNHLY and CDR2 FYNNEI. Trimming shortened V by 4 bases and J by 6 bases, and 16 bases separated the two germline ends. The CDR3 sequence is CASSGSWGDREQYF. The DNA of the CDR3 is TGTGCCAGCAGTGGTTCTTGGGGGGACCGCGAGCAGTACTTC.

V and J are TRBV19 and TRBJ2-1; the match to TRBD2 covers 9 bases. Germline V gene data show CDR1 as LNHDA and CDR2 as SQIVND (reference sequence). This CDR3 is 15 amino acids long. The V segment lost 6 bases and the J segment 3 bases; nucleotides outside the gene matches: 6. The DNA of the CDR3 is TGTGCCAGTAGACGACTAGCGGCTTACTACAATGAGCAGTTCTTC. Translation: CASRRLAAYYNEQFF.

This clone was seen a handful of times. The CDR3 DNA reads TGTGCCAGCAGCTTACTGTTTGCGGGAGAGAGGGGCACAGATACGCAGTATTTT. Translating gives CASSLLFAGERGTDTQYF. The chain carries TRBV7-9 and TRBJ2-3; 7 nucleotides line up with TRBD2. Germline V gives CDR1 SEHNR, CDR2 FQNEAQ (reference sequence). Losses at the gene ends were 2 bases for V and 1 base for J; bases not matched to a gene: 12. The CDR3 length is 18 residues.

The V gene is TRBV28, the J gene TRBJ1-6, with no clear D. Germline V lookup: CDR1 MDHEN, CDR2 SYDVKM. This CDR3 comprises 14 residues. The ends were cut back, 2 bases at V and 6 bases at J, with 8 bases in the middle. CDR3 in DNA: TGTGCCAGCAGTTTACCACCCCTTAATTCACCCCTCCACTTT. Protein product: CASSLPPLNSPLHF.

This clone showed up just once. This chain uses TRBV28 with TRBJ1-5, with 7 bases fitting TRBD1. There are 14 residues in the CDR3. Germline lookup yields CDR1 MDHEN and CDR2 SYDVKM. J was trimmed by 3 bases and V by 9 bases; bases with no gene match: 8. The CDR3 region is CASAPGGNNQPQHF. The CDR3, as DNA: TGTGCCAGTGCCCCAGGGGGGAACAATCAGCCCCAGCATTTT.

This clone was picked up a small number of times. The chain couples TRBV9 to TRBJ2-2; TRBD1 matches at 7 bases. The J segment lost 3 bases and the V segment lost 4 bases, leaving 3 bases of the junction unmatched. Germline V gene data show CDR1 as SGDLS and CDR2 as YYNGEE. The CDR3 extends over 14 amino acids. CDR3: CASSRDSYTGELFF. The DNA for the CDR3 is TGTGCCAGCAGCCGGGACAGTTACACCGGGGAGCTGTTTTTT.

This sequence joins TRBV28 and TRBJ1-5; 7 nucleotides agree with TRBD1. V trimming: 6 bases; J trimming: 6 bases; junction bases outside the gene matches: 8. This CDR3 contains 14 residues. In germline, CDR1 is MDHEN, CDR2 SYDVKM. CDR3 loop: CASRWIGGFQPQHF. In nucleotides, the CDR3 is TGTGCCAGCAGGTGGATAGGGGGCTTTCAGCCCCAGCATTTT.

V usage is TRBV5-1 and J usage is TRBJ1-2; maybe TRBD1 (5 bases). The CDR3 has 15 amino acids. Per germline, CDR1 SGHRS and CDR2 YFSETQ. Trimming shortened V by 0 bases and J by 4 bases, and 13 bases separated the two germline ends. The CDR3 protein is CASSLGLGGTYGYTF. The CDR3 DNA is TGCGCCAGCAGCTTGGGCTTGGGGGGTACCTATGGCTACACCTTC.

CDR3 region: CASPPGQSYNEQFF. In DNA, the CDR3 is TGTGCCAGCCCGCCGGGACAGTCCTACAATGAGCAGTTCTTC. The chain employs TRBV6-1 and TRBJ2-1, with TRBD1 matching over 7 bases. CDR1 is MNHNS and CDR2 is SASEGT in the germline V gene. V was pared by 8 bases and J by 1 base, with 5 bases of the junction left unmatched. This CDR3 contains 14 residues.